The clone carrying this TCR beta chain was recorded many times. This entry comes from a study of T-cell memory formation after mild COVID-19. Trimming at V came to 6 bases and at J to 1 base, leaving 10 bases not matched to a gene. The germline gives CDR1 LGHDT, CDR2 YNNKEL (reference sequence). This CDR3 has 18 amino acids. TCRdb re-called the 5' RACE reads with MiXCR, one entry per CDR3 protein. The sample lists nearly 110,000 distinct CDR3 sequences, approximately 14% occurring once. This receptor was identified in a young man who had mild COVID-19 (a few samples of this study predate the infection). Cell type and time point are not known. The J gene is TRBJ2-3, the V gene TRBV3-1, with 13 positions matching TRBD2. The sequencing sample was made of PBMCs or a T cell subset sorted from them (not recorded which). The CDR3 spells CASSYRTSGGGGTDTQYF. In nucleotides, the CDR3 is TGTGCCAGCAGTTATCGGACTAGCGGGGGAGGTGGCACAGATACGCAGTATTTT.